This TCR beta chain comes out of a study of blood T cells in healthy people across ages. Trimming left V 5 bases short and J 5 bases short, with 10 bases between. This CDR3 has 12 amino acids. CDR1 is SGHRS, CDR2 YFSETQ, per germline. Remarks on this clonotype: Its cognate antigen is unknown.

Overall study findings and caveats: With age, beta diversity per million T cells declined roughly linearly, significantly by roughly 40.

With a J-beta primer mix and a sample-barcoded 5' primer, a second PCR ran about 6 to 11 cycles. TCRdb re-derived calls from the 5' RACE reads in MiXCR, one entry per CDR3 protein. This sample yields around 1,800,000 distinct CDR3 sequences, of which 39% are seen a single time; 20% to 25% belongs to the top ten. The sequence derives from a human donor in good health. The chain links TRBV5-1 to TRBJ2-5; tentative D call: TRBD2 (5 bases). Sequenced input: blood. The CDR3 protein is CASRLVSETQYF. CDR3 coding DNA: TGCGCCAGCAGACTAGTTTCGGAGACCCAGTACTTC.